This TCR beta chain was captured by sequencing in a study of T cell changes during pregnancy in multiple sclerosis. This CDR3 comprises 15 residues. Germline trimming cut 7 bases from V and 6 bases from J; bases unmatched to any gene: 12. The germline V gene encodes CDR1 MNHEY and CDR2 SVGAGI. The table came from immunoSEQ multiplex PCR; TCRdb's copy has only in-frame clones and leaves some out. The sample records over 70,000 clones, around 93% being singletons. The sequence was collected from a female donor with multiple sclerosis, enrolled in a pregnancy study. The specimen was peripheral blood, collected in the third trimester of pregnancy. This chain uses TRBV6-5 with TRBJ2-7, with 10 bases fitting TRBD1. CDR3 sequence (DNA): TGTGCCAGCACCGAACCCGGGACAGGGGATGGCGAGCAGTACTTC. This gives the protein CASTEPGTGDGEQYF.